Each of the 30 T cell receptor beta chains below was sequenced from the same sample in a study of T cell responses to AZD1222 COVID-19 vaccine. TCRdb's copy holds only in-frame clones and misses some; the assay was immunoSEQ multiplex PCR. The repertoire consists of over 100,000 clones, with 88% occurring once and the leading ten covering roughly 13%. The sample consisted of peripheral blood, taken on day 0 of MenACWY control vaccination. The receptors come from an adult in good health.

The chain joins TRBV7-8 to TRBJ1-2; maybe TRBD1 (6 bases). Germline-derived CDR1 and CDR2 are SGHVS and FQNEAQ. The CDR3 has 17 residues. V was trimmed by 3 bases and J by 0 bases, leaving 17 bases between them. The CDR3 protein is CASSFIRTWTANYGYTF. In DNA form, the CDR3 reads TGTGCCAGCAGCTTCATACGAACTTGGACAGCTAACTATGGCTACACCTTC.

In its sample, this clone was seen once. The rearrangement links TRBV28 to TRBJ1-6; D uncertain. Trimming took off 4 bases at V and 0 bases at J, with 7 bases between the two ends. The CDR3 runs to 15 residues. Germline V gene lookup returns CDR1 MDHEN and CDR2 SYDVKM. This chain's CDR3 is CASSWGSSYNSPLHF. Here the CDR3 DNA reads TGTGCCAGCAGTTGGGGAAGCTCCTATAATTCACCCCTCCACTTT.

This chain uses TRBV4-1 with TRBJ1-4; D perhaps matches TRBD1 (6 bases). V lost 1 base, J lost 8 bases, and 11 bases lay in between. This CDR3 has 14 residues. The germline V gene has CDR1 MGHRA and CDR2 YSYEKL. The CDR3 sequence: CASSQAGEGEKLFF. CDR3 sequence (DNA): TGCGCCAGCAGCCAAGCAGGGGAAGGCGAAAAACTGTTTTTT.

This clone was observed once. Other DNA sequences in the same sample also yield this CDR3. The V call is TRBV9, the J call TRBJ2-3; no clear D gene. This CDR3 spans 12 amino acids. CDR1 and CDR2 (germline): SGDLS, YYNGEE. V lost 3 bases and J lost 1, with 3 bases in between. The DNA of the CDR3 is TGTGCCAGCAGCGCCCGCACAGATACGCAGTATTTT. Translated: CASSARTDTQYF.

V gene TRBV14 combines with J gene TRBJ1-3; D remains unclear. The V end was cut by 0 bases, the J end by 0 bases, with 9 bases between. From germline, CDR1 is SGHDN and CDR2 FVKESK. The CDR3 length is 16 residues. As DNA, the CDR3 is TGTGCCAGCAGCCAAGACGTGGTCTACTCTGGAAACACCATATATTTT. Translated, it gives CASSQDVVYSGNTIYF.

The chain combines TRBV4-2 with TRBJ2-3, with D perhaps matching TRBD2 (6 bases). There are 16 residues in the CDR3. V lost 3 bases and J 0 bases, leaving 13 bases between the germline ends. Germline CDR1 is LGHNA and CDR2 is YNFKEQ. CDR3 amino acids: CASSQPTGVSTDTQYF. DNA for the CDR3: TGTGCCAGCAGCCAGCCCACGGGGGTGAGCACAGATACGCAGTATTTT.

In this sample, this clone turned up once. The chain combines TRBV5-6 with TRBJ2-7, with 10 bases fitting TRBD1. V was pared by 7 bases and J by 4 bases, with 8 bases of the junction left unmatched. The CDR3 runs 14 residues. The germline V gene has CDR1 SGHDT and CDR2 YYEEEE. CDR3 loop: CASGTGTGVYEQYF. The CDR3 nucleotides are TGTGCCAGCGGGACCGGGACAGGGGTGTACGAGCAGTACTTC.

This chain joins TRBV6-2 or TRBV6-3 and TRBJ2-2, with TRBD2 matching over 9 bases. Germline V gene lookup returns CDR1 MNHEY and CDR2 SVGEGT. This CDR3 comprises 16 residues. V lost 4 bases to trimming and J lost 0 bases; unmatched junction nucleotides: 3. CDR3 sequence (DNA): TGTGCCAGCAGTTGGGTAGCGGGAGCGAACACCGGGGAGCTGTTTTTT. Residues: CASSWVAGANTGELFF.

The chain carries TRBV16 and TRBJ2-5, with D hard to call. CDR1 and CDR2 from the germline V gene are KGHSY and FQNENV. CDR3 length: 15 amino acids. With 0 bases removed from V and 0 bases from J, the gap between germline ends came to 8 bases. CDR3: CASSQSGRYQETQYF. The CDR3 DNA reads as TGTGCCAGCAGCCAATCGGGAAGGTACCAAGAGACCCAGTACTTC.

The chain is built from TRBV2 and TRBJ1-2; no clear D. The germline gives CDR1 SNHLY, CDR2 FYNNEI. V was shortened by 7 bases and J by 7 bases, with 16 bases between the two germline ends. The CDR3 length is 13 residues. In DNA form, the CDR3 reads TGTGCCAGCACCCCCGAGAGTGGGTCTGGCTACACCTTC. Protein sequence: CASTPESGSGYTF.

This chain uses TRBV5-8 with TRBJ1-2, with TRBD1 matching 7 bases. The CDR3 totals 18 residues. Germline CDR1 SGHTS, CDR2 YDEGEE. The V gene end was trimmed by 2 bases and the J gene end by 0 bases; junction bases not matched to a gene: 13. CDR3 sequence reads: CASSFVRDSFAANYGYTF. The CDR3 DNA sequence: TGTGCCAGCAGCTTCGTCCGGGACAGCTTCGCAGCTAACTATGGCTACACCTTC.

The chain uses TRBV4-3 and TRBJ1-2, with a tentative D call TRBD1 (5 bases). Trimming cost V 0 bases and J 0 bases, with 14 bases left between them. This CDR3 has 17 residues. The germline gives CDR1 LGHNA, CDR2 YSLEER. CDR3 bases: TGCGCCAGCAGCCAAGAAACCCAGGGACGCCCTAACTATGGCTACACCTTC. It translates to CASSQETQGRPNYGYTF.

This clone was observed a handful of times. In DNA form, the CDR3 reads TGTGCCAGCAGTCCCCTTGGCCCAAGCAATCAGCCCCAGCATTTT. Translated: CASSPLGPSNQPQHF. The chain couples TRBV6-6 to TRBJ1-5; no firm D call. Germline loops: CDR1 MNHNY, CDR2 SVGAGI (reference sequence). The CDR3 is made up of 15 amino acids. V was clipped by 5 bases and J by 1 base, with 12 bases between them.

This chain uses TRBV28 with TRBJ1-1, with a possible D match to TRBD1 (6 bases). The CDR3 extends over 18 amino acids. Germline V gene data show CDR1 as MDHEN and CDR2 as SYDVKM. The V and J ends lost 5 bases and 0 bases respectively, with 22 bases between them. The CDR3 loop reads CASSPRRGALYLNTEAFF. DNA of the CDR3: TGTGCCAGCAGTCCCAGGAGGGGGGCCCTATATCTGAACACTGAAGCTTTCTTT. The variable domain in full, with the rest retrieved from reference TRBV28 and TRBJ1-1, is DVKVTQSSRYLVKRTGEKVFLECVQDMDHENMFWYRQDPGLGLRLIYFSYDVKMKEKGDIPEGYSVSREKKERFSLILESASTNQTSMYLCASSPRRGALYLNTEAFFGQGTRLTVV.

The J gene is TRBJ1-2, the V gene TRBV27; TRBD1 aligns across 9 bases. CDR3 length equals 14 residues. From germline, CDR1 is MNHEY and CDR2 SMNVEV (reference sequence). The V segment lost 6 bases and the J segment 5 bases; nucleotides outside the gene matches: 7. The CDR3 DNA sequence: TGTGCCAGCAGCCCCGGGACAGGGATTTATGGCTACACCTTC. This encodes CASSPGTGIYGYTF.

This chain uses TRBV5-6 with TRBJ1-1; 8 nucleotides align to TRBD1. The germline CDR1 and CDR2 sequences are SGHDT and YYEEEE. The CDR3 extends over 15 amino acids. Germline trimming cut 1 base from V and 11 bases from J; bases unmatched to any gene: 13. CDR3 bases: TGTGCCAGCAGCTTGAACGGACAGGGTCAAATAGTGGCTTTCTTT. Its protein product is CASSLNGQGQIVAFF. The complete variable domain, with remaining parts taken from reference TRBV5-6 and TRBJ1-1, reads DAGVTQSPTHLIKTRGQQVTLRCSPKSGHDTVSWYQQALGQGPQFIFQYYEEEERQRGNFPDRFSGHQFPNYSSELNVNALLLGDSALYLCASSLNGQGQIVAFFGQGTRLTVV.

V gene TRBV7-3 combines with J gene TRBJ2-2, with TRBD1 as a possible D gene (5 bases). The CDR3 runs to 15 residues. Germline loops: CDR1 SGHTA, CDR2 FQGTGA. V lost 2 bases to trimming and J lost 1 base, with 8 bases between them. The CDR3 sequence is CASSLGAVNTGELFF. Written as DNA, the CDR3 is TGTGCCAGCAGCTTAGGGGCCGTGAACACCGGGGAGCTGTTTTTT.

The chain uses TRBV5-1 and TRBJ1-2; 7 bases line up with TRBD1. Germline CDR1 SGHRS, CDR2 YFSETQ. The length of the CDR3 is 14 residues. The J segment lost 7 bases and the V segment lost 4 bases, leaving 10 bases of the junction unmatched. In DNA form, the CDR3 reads TGCGCCAGCAGCCACGGACAGGTTGAGGGTGGCTACACCTTC. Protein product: CASSHGQVEGGYTF.

CDR3 loop: CSVETGSSSGNTIYF. The CDR3 nucleotides are TGCAGCGTTGAAACGGGGTCGAGCTCTGGAAACACCATATATTTT. The chain joins TRBV29-1 to TRBJ1-3; D not certain. This CDR3 contains 15 residues. The V gene lost 2 bases and the J gene lost 0 bases, with 11 bases spanning the gap. CDR1 is SQVTM, CDR2 ANQGSEA, per germline.

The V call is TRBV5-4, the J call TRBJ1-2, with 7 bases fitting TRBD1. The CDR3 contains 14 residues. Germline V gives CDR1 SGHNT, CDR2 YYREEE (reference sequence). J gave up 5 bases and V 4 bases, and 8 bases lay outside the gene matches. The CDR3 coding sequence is TGTGCCAGCAGCACCGGGACAGCGACTTATGGCTACACCTTC. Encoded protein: CASSTGTATYGYTF.

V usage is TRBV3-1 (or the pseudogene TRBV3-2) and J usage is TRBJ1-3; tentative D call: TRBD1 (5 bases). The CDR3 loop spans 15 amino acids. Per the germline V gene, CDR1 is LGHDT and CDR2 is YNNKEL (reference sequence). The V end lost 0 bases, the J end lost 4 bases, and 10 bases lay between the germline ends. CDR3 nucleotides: TGTGCCAGCAGCCAAGACCAGGGAAGCGGAAACACCATATATTTT. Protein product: CASSQDQGSGNTIYF.

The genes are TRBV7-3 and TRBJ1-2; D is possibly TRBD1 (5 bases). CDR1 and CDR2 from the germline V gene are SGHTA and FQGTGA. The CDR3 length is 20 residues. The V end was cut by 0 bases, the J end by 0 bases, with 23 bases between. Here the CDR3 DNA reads TGTGCCAGCAGCTTAACTGGGGCCGGCGGACTGGGCCTAACTAACTATGGCTACACCTTC. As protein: CASSLTGAGGLGLTNYGYTF.

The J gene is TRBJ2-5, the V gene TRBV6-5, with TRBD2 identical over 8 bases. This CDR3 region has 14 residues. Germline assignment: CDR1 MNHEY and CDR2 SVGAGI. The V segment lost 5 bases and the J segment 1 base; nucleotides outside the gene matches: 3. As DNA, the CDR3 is TGTGCCAGCAGTAGACTAGCGCTCCAAGAGACCCAGTACTTC. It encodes CASSRLALQETQYF.

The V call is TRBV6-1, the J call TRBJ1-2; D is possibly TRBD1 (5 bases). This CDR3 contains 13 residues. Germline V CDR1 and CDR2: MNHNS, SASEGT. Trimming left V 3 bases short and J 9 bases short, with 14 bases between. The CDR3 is CASSEGRVISYTF. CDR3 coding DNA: TGTGCCAGCAGTGAGGGCAGGGTAATTAGCTACACCTTC.

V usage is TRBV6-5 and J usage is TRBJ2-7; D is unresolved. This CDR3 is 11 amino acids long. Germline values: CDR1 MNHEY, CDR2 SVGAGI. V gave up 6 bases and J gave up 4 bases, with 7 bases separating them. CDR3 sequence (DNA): TGTGCCAGCAGCCGCCTATACGAGCAGTACTTC. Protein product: CASSRLYEQYF.

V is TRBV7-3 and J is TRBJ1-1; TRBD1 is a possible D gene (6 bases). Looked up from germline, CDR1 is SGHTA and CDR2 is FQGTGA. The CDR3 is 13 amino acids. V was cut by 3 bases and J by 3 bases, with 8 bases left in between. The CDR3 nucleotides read TGTGCCAGCAGCTTCGGGGGCGACACTGAAGCTTTCTTT. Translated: CASSFGGDTEAFF.

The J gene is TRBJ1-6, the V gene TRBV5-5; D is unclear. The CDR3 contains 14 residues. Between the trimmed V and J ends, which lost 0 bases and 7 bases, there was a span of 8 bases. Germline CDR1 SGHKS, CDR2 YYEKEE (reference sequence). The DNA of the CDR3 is TGTGCCAGCAGCTTGGTGCGTGAGAATTCACCCCTCCACTTT. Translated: CASSLVRENSPLHF. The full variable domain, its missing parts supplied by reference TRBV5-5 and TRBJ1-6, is DAGVTQSPTHLIKTRGQQVTLRCSPISGHKSVSWYQQVLGQGPQFIFQYYEKEERGRGNFPDRFSARQFPNYSSELNVNALLLGDSALYLCASSLVRENSPLHFGNGTRLTVT.

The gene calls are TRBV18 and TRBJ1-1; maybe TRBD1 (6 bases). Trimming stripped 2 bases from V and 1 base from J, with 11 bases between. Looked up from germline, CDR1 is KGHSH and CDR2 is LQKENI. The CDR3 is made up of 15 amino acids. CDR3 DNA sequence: TGTGCCAGCTCACCAGAAACGACAGGGAACACTGAAGCTTTCTTT. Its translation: CASSPETTGNTEAFF. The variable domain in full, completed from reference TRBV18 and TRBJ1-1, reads NAGVMQNPRHLVRRRGQEARLRCSPMKGHSHVYWYRQLPEEGLKFMVYLQKENIIDESGMPKERFSAEFPKEGPSILRIQQVVRGDSAAYFCASSPETTGNTEAFFGQGTRLTVV.

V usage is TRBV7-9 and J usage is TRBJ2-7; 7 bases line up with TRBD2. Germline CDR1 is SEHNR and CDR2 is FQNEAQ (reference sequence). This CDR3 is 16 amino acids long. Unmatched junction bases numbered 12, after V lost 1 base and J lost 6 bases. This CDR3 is CASSLGVGGSYSEQYF. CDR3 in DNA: TGTGCCAGCAGCTTAGGCGTGGGCGGGAGCTACTCCGAGCAGTACTTC.

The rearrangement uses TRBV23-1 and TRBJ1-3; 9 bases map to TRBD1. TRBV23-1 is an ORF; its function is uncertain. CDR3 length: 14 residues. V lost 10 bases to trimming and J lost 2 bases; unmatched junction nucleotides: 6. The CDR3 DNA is TGCGCCACAGGGGACAGGGTTACTGGAAACACCATATATTTT. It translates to CATGDRVTGNTIYF.